These 25 T cell receptor beta chains came from one sample sequenced in a study of CD8 T cells in ankylosing spondylitis. Each CDR3 protein is one row after TCRdb ran MiXCR on the 5' RACE reads. The table lists about 330,000 distinct CDR3 sequences, 6.5% to 10% of them singletons. Study results and caveats: Typical of ankylosing spondylitis blood, it appeared, was a TCR beta motif of under 10 highly homologous variants.

These receptors have no known antigen. Material for sequencing was blood, either unsorted or a sorted T cell fraction (not recorded which). The receptors were sampled from a male donor with ankylosing spondylitis.

This clonotype was observed a few times. The chain uses TRBV19 and TRBJ2-3; 10 bases are a match to TRBD1. Trimming took 7 bases from V and 4 from J; bases not matched to a gene: 8. Germline CDR1 reads LNHDA; CDR2 reads SQIVND (reference sequence). This CDR3 comprises 15 residues. The CDR3, as DNA: TGTGCCAGTACCGACAGGGGGCGGGAGGCAGATACGCAGTATTTT. Translation: CASTDRGREADTQYF.

This clonotype was detected a few times. The rearrangement joins TRBV5-1 to TRBJ2-2; D perhaps matches TRBD1 (5 bases). V lost 5 bases and J 1 base, leaving 9 bases between the germline ends. In germline, CDR1 is SGHRS, CDR2 YFSETQ. The CDR3 totals 14 residues. This CDR3 is CASRVRVNTGELFF. In DNA, the CDR3 is TGCGCCAGCAGGGTCAGGGTGAACACCGGGGAGCTGTTTTTT. The full variable domain, completed using reference TRBV5-1 and TRBJ2-2, is KAGVTQTPRYLIKTRGQQVTLSCSPISGHRSVSWYQQTPGQGLQFLFEYFSETQRNKGNFPGRFSGRQFSNSRSEMNVSTLELGDSALYLCASRVRVNTGELFFGEGSRLTVL.

The chain uses TRBV27 and TRBJ2-5; no definite D call. CDR1 and CDR2 (germline): MNHEY, SMNVEV (reference sequence). This CDR3 has 15 amino acids. Trimming removed 4 bases at V and 2 bases at J, with 14 bases between. This CDR3 is CASSYSPRRQETQYF. As DNA, the CDR3 is TGTGCCAGCAGTTACTCCCCCCGCAGGCAAGAGACCCAGTACTTC.

V usage is TRBV5-4 and J usage is TRBJ1-3, with D hard to call. This CDR3 comprises 16 residues. V was trimmed by 1 base and J by 0 bases, leaving 11 bases between them. The germline gives CDR1 SGHNT, CDR2 YYREEE (reference sequence). CDR3 amino acids: CASSLSTAASGNTIYF. The CDR3 nucleotides are TGTGCCAGCAGCTTGTCGACTGCTGCCTCTGGAAACACCATATATTTT.

This clonotype showed up many times. The chain combines TRBV7-2 with TRBJ2-2; 7 bases match TRBD2. The CDR3 extends over 16 amino acids. Per the germline V gene, CDR1 is SGHTA and CDR2 is FQGNSA. Trimming removed 1 base from V and 4 bases from J; junction bases left unmatched: 6. The CDR3 DNA reads TGTGCCAGCAGCTTAGTACTAGCGTGGAGCACCGGGGAGCTGTTTTTT. Its translation: CASSLVLAWSTGELFF.

This clonotype was found a few times. The chain joins TRBV28 to TRBJ2-2, with TRBD2 matching 15 bases. With V trimmed by 9 bases and J by 5 bases, 7 bases remained unmatched. The germline CDR1 and CDR2 sequences are MDHEN and SYDVKM. The CDR3 is made up of 16 amino acids. The CDR3 sequence: CASRTSGRAGTGELFF. In DNA form, the CDR3 reads TGTGCCAGTCGGACTAGCGGGAGGGCCGGAACCGGGGAGCTGTTTTTT. The entire variable domain, with the rest obtained from reference TRBV28 and TRBJ2-2, is as follows: DVKVTQSSRYLVKRTGEKVFLECVQDMDHENMFWYRQDPGLGLRLIYFSYDVKMKEKGDIPEGYSVSREKKERFSLILESASTNQTSMYLCASRTSGRAGTGELFFGEGSRLTVL.

V gene TRBV5-1 combines with J gene TRBJ2-7; D is perhaps TRBD1 (6 bases). This CDR3 comprises 13 residues. Germline CDR1 and CDR2: SGHRS and YFSETQ. Trimming left V 3 bases short and J 4 bases short, with 11 bases between. This CDR3 reads CASSSGTQYEQYF. In DNA form, the CDR3 reads TGCGCCAGCAGCTCCGGGACACAATACGAGCAGTACTTC.

This clonotype was observed at least ten times. The chain couples TRBV5-1 to TRBJ2-7; TRBD1 aligns across 9 bases. Germline V gene sequence: CDR1 SGHRS, CDR2 YFSETQ. J was trimmed by 3 bases and V by 3 bases; bases with no gene match: 4. There are 14 residues in the CDR3. The CDR3 DNA reads TGCGCCAGCAGCTCGACAGGGGGAGGCTACGAGCAGTACTTC. Translating it yields CASSSTGGGYEQYF.

This clonotype was seen repeatedly, ten times or more. The V gene is TRBV12-3 or TRBV12-4, the J gene TRBJ2-1; 7 bases align to TRBD2. V trimming: 5 bases; J trimming: 7 bases; junction bases outside the gene matches: 5. The CDR3 is made up of 13 amino acids. The CDR3 coding sequence is TGTGCCAGCAGTCCTAGGACTAGTAATGAGCAGTTCTTC. It translates to CASSPRTSNEQFF.

This clonotype was counted many times. The chain joins TRBV30 to TRBJ2-7; 7 bases align to TRBD2. This CDR3 has 15 amino acids. V shed 2 bases, J shed 4 bases, and the junction held 11 bases outside the gene matches. Germline V gene lookup returns CDR1 GTSNPN and CDR2 SVGIG (reference sequence). The CDR3 region is CAWSQGAGVVYEQYF. CDR3 in DNA: TGTGCCTGGAGTCAGGGCGCGGGAGTGGTATACGAGCAGTACTTC.

The rearrangement joins TRBV6-1 to TRBJ2-7; 9 bases are a match to TRBD2. This CDR3 region has 14 residues. J was trimmed by 1 base and V by 6 bases; bases with no gene match: 4. Germline CDR1 MNHNS, CDR2 SASEGT. The CDR3 DNA sequence: TGTGCCAGCAGGGCTAGCGGGGCATCCTACGAGCAGTACTTC. Its translation is CASRASGASYEQYF.

The chain couples TRBV4-3 to TRBJ2-3, with D possibly being TRBD2 (5 bases). Germline lookup yields CDR1 LGHNA and CDR2 YSLEER. V shed 2 bases and J shed 9 bases, with 15 bases lying between them. The CDR3 extends over 14 amino acids. This chain's CDR3 is CASSQYSTRGTQYF. The CDR3 DNA reads TGCGCCAGCAGCCAATACTCGACCCGAGGGACGCAGTATTTT.

V is TRBV4-1 and J is TRBJ2-3, with 8 positions matching TRBD2. Germline loops: CDR1 MGHRA, CDR2 YSYEKL. Trimming took 8 bases from V and 3 from J; bases not matched to a gene: 10. The CDR3 consists of 15 residues. CDR3 sequence: CASGMASGSTDTQYF. The CDR3 DNA sequence: TGCGCCAGCGGCATGGCCAGCGGGAGTACAGATACGCAGTATTTT.

The rearrangement uses TRBV10-2 and TRBJ2-2, with D unclear. This CDR3 is 13 amino acids long. CDR1 is WSHSY and CDR2 is SAAADI in the germline V gene. The V gene lost 3 bases and the J gene lost 3 bases, with 5 bases spanning the gap. In nucleotides, the CDR3 is TGCGCCAGCAGTGACAGATACACCGGGGAGCTGTTTTTT. This encodes CASSDRYTGELFF.

This clonotype occurred many times. The genes are TRBV5-1 and TRBJ2-7; the match to TRBD2 covers 10 bases. The CDR3 contains 15 residues. Looked up from germline, CDR1 is SGHRS and CDR2 is YFSETQ. V dropped 4 bases and J dropped 12; count of bases not matched to a gene: 16. The CDR3 nucleotides are TGCGCCAGCAGCGGAACGGGACTAGCGCCTTTGGAAAGGTACTTC. Its protein product is CASSGTGLAPLERYF.

This clonotype was counted between two and nine times. The chain links TRBV5-1 to TRBJ2-2; TRBD2 matches at 12 bases. The CDR3 is 17 amino acids. Germline values: CDR1 SGHRS, CDR2 YFSETQ. The V and J ends lost 5 bases and 0 bases, in that order; junction bases with no gene match: 5. The CDR3 spells CASRTTSGGANTGELFF. As DNA, the CDR3 is TGCGCCAGCAGAACGACTAGCGGGGGCGCGAACACCGGGGAGCTGTTTTTT.

This clonotype was seen repeatedly, ten times or more. This chain connects TRBV2 to TRBJ2-5; the D is unclear. CDR3 size: 13 residues. V lost 1 base to trimming and J lost 2 bases, with 5 bases between them. Germline V gives CDR1 SNHLY, CDR2 FYNNEI. CDR3 in amino acids: CASSEGMQETQYF. The CDR3 bases are TGTGCCAGCAGTGAAGGGATGCAAGAGACCCAGTACTTC.

This clonotype was detected many times. The rearrangement uses TRBV29-1 and TRBJ2-1; 8 bases fit TRBD2. The length of the CDR3 is 13 residues. V lost 7 bases, J lost 6 bases, and 8 bases stayed unmatched. From germline, CDR1 is SQVTM and CDR2 ANQGSEA. CDR3 region: CSASGTSFNEQFF. Written as DNA, the CDR3 is TGCAGCGCCTCCGGGACTAGTTTCAATGAGCAGTTCTTC.

Many counts were recorded for this clonotype. V gene TRBV20-1 combines with J gene TRBJ1-1; D unresolved. The CDR3 is 14 amino acids. V gave up 0 bases and J gave up 0 bases, with 8 bases separating them. Germline assignment: CDR1 DFQATT and CDR2 SNEGSKA (reference sequence). The CDR3: CSARDPRVNTEAFF. In nucleotides, the CDR3 is TGCAGTGCTAGAGATCCTCGGGTGAACACTGAAGCTTTCTTT.

The table lists this clonotype with many counts. V is TRBV29-1 and J is TRBJ1-3; tentative D call: TRBD1 (5 bases). The ends were cut back, 0 bases at V and 4 bases at J, with 10 bases in the middle. Germline lookup yields CDR1 SQVTM and CDR2 ANQGSEA. This CDR3 spans 14 amino acids. The CDR3 loop is CSVEEAGRGNTIYF. CDR3 bases: TGCAGCGTTGAAGAAGCAGGGCGCGGAAACACCATATATTTT.

The genes are TRBV20-1 and TRBJ2-5; D perhaps matches TRBD2 (7 bases). Germline assignment: CDR1 DFQATT and CDR2 SNEGSKA (reference sequence). Trimming shortened V by 8 bases and J by 13 bases, and 14 bases separated the two germline ends. The CDR3 consists of 9 residues. The CDR3 DNA reads TGCAGTTCCAAGAGGGGGGGGTACTTC. Translation gives CSSKRGGYF.

This chain uses TRBV2 with TRBJ2-7; maybe TRBD2 (7 bases). Germline-derived CDR1 and CDR2 are SNHLY and FYNNEI. The CDR3 spans 11 residues. V was pared by 6 bases and J by 7 bases, with 10 bases between. DNA for the CDR3: TGTGCCAGCAGCGGGGGGCATGAGCAGTACTTC. Its protein product is CASSGGHEQYF.

This chain joins TRBV6-5 and TRBJ2-3, with 9 bases lining up with TRBD1. This CDR3 has 14 amino acids. Trimming took 5 bases from V and 4 from J; bases not matched to a gene: 4. CDR1 and CDR2 (germline): MNHEY, SVGAGI. CDR3 protein: CASSTWTGADTQYF. CDR3 in DNA: TGTGCCAGCAGTACTTGGACAGGGGCAGATACGCAGTATTTT.

This clonotype has a count of ten or more. V and J are TRBV12-3 or TRBV12-4 and TRBJ2-7, with D tentatively TRBD1 or TRBD2 (5 bases each). Trimming shortened V by 2 bases and J by 2 bases, and 10 bases separated the two germline ends. The CDR3 is 14 residues long. CDR3 nucleotide sequence: TGTGCCAGCAGTTTATGGGGGACGCCCTACGAGCAGTACTTC. Amino acids: CASSLWGTPYEQYF.

This clonotype turned up a few times. The chain employs TRBV20-1 and TRBJ1-6, with D possibly matching TRBD1 (6 bases). CDR3 length: 15 residues. The V and J ends lost 2 bases and 8 bases respectively, with 16 bases between them. Germline CDR1 reads DFQATT; CDR2 reads SNEGSKA (reference sequence). The CDR3 reads CSARIPAQGHSPLHF. The CDR3 DNA sequence: TGCAGTGCTAGAATACCGGCTCAGGGGCATTCACCCCTCCACTTT.